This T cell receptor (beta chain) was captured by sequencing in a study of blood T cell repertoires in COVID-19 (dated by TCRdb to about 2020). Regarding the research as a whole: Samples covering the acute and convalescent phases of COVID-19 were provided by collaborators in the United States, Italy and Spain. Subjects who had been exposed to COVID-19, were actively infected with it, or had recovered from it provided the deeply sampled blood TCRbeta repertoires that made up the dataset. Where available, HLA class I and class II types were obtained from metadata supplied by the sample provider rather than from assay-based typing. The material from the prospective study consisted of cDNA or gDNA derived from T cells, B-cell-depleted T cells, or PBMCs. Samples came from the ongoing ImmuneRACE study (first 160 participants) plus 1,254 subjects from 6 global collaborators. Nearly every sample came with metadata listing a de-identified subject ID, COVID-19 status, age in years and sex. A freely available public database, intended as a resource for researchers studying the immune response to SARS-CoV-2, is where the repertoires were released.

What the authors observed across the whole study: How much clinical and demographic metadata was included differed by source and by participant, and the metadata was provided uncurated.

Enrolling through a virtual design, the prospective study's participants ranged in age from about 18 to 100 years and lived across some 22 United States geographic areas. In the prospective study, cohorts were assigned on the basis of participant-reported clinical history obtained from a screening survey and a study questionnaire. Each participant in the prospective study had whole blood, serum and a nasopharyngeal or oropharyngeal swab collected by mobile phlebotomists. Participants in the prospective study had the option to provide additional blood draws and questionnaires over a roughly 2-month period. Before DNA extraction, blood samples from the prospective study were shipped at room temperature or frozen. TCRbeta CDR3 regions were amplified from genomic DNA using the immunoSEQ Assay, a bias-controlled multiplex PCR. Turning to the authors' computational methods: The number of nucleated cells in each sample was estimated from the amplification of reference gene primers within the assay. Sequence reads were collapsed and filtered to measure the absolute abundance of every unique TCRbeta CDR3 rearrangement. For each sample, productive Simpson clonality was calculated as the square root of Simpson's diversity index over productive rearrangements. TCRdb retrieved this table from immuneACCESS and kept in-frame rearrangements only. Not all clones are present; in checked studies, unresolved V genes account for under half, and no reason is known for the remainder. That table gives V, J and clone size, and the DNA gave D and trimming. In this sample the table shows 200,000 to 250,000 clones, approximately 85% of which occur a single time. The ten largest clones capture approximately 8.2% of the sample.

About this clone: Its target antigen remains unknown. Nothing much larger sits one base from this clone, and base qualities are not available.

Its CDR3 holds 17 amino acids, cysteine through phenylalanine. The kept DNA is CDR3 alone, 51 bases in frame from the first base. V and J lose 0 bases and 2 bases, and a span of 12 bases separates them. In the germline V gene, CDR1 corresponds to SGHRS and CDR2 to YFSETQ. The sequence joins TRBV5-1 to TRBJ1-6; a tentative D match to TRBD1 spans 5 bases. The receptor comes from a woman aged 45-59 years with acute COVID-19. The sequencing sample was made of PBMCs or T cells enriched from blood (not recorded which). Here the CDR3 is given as CASSLAAQGTYNSPLHF. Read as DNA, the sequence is TGCGCCAGCAGCTTGGCGGCCCAGGGCACCTATAATTCACCCCTCCACTTT.